This T cell receptor beta chain is drawn from a study of blood T cell repertoires in COVID-19. The table came from immunoSEQ multiplex PCR; TCRdb's copy has only in-frame clones and leaves some out. The sample has hundreds of thousands of clones, approximately 87% seen once. Donors were grouped by their self-reported clinical history. The CDR3 consists of 16 residues. V shed 6 bases and J shed 2 bases, with 17 bases lying between them. Germline values: CDR1 KGHSH, CDR2 LQKENI. The sequence was obtained from a woman in her 50s in a cohort exposed to, infected with or recovered from COVID-19 (not recorded which). Sequenced material: PBMCs or T cells enriched from blood (not recorded which). This chain joins TRBV18 and TRBJ1-5, with TRBD1 as a possible D gene (6 bases). CDR3 sequence (DNA): TGTGCCAGCTCTCCTCAGGGGATCAGGGGCAATCAGCCCCAGCATTTT. It encodes CASSPQGIRGNQPQHF.